This TCR beta chain is from a study of shared clonotypes between healthy human individuals. The length of the CDR3 is 13 residues. Between the trimmed V and J ends, which lost 0 bases and 6 bases, there was a span of 7 bases. The germline CDR1 and CDR2 sequences are MNHNY and SVGAGI (reference sequence). This clone has just one count. Its specificity is unknown. Study findings and constraints: It was observed that approximately 5% of naive CD4 clonotypes were shared across a handful of donors.

Positive CCR7 selection of CD45RO-negative cells yielded the naive CD8 cells, and terminally differentiated effector memory CD45RA+ cells were excluded. Every donor was a Caucasian adult from Nashville, Tennessee. Method: immunoSEQ multiplex PCR; TCRdb's copy keeps in-frame clones and lacks some. The profile shows about 1,800,000 clones, about 95% of them singletons. The chain carries TRBV6-6 and TRBJ2-3, with unresolved D. This receptor was identified in a man younger than 30 in good health. The material sequenced was naive CD8+ T cells sorted from blood. This CDR3 reads CASSYSGFDTQYF. In DNA, the CDR3 is TGTGCCAGCAGTTACTCAGGGTTTGATACGCAGTATTTT.